Listed here are 15 T cell receptor beta chains from one sample, sequenced in a study of shared clonotypes between healthy human individuals. Method: immunoSEQ multiplex PCR; TCRdb's copy keeps in-frame clones and lacks some. The data hold millions of clones, with around 90% observed a single time. Sequencing input: naive CD4+ T cells sorted from blood. Regarding subset: CD45RA+ positively selected. These receptors came from a man between 18 and 29 years old in good health.

The chain couples TRBV4-3 to TRBJ2-7; no clear D gene. Germline V gene lookup returns CDR1 LGHNA and CDR2 YSLEER. Trimming stripped 0 bases from V and 5 bases from J, with 11 bases between. The CDR3 totals 14 residues. The CDR3 region has the DNA TGCGCCAGCAGCCAAGAAAGAGGAAGGGACGAGCAGTACTTC. Residues: CASSQERGRDEQYF.

The chain is built from TRBV4-2 and TRBJ2-1; 10 bases fit TRBD2. Germline-derived CDR1 and CDR2 are LGHNA and YNFKEQ. CDR3 length: 15 residues. Trimming took 0 bases from V and 6 from J; bases not matched to a gene: 2. CDR3 protein: CASSQELAGFNEQFF. The CDR3 DNA reads as TGTGCCAGCAGCCAAGAACTAGCGGGATTCAATGAGCAGTTCTTC.

V gene TRBV5-1 combines with J gene TRBJ2-1; 7 bases align to TRBD2. Germline V gene lookup returns CDR1 SGHRS and CDR2 YFSETQ. The CDR3 is 13 residues long. With V trimmed by 4 bases and J by 7 bases, 5 bases remained unmatched. In DNA form, the CDR3 reads TGCGCCAGCAGCAGCGGGATGATGAATGAGCAGTTCTTC. Translated, it gives CASSSGMMNEQFF.

This sequence joins TRBV5-6 and TRBJ2-2, with 7 bases matching TRBD1. CDR1 and CDR2 (germline): SGHDT, YYEEEE. The V and J ends lost 3 bases and 5 bases, in that order; junction bases with no gene match: 10. The CDR3 extends over 16 amino acids. The CDR3 region has the DNA TGTGCCAGCAGCTCGAGGACAGGCACCACGACCGGGGAGCTGTTTTTT. Translation gives CASSSRTGTTTGELFF.

The chain recombines TRBV27 with TRBJ1-6; D is possibly TRBD1 (5 bases). Per the germline V gene, CDR1 is MNHEY and CDR2 is SMNVEV (reference sequence). The CDR3 extends over 17 amino acids. V was trimmed by 8 bases and J by 4 bases, leaving 21 bases between them. The CDR3, as DNA: TGTGCCAGCGAGAAGACAGCCCCGCCGCGTTATAATTCACCCCTCCACTTT. Protein: CASEKTAPPRYNSPLHF.

This chain links TRBV10-2 with TRBJ2-7; D unresolved. Germline values: CDR1 WSHSY, CDR2 SAAADI. V lost 0 bases and J 6 bases, leaving 12 bases between the germline ends. CDR3 length: 14 amino acids. CDR3 amino acids: CASSESVALGEQYF. The CDR3 DNA is TGCGCCAGCAGTGAGTCAGTAGCCCTTGGCGAGCAGTACTTC.

There are a few counts of this clone. The rearrangement uses TRBV5-4 and TRBJ1-4, with D uncertain. Germline loops: CDR1 SGHNT, CDR2 YYREEE (reference sequence). This CDR3 spans 14 amino acids. The V gene lost 4 bases and the J gene lost 8 bases, with 15 bases spanning the gap. CDR3 DNA: TGTGCCAGCAGCCGGAACCCCCTCGAGGAAAAACTGTTTTTT. It is translated as CASSRNPLEEKLFF.

About this clone itself: This specimen includes other DNA sequences encoding the same CDR3. The rearrangement joins TRBV6-5 to TRBJ2-3; 8 bases are a match to TRBD2. CDR1 MNHEY and CDR2 SVGAGI come from the germline V gene. The CDR3 contains 16 residues. Trimming took 0 bases from V and 0 from J; bases not matched to a gene: 2. CDR3 sequence: CASSYSLAGSTDTQYF. CDR3 nucleotide sequence: TGTGCCAGCAGTTACTCCCTAGCGGGTAGCACAGATACGCAGTATTTT.

The gene calls are TRBV10-1 and TRBJ1-1; D not resolved. CDR3 length: 14 residues. Deletions cut 8 bases from V and 0 bases from J, with 13 bases between. CDR1 is WNHNN and CDR2 is SYGVQD in the germline V gene (reference sequence). CDR3 in DNA: TGCGCCAGCCTACAGAGGGCGATGAACACTGAAGCTTTCTTT. This codes for CASLQRAMNTEAFF.

V gene TRBV7-8 combines with J gene TRBJ2-2; 11 bases match TRBD2. Germline CDR1 and CDR2: SGHVS and FQNEAQ. This CDR3 comprises 20 residues. Trimming took 5 bases from V and 4 from J; bases not matched to a gene: 18. This CDR3 is CASSPRGLAGRLGGTGELFF. CDR3 nucleotide sequence: TGTGCCAGCAGCCCGAGAGGACTAGCGGGTAGACTTGGTGGCACCGGGGAGCTGTTTTTT.

The chain recombines TRBV10-3 with TRBJ1-5; weak D call: TRBD1 (5 bases). Germline CDR1 and CDR2: ENHRY and SYGVKD. The V end lost 11 bases, the J end lost 0 bases, and 17 bases lay between the germline ends. The CDR3 sequence is 15 residues long. DNA of the CDR3: TGTGCCTCCCAGGGAGGCGGATCTAGCAATCAGCCCCAGCATTTT. As protein: CASQGGGSSNQPQHF.

The chain has TRBV25-1 and TRBJ1-3; tentative D call: TRBD1 (6 bases). The CDR3 loop spans 16 amino acids. Trimming cost V 0 bases and J 0 bases, with 9 bases left between them. The germline gives CDR1 MGHDK, CDR2 SYGVNS. The DNA of the CDR3 is TGTGCCAGCAGTGAATATCCAGGGGTCTCTGGAAACACCATATATTTT. It yields the protein CASSEYPGVSGNTIYF.

The chain combines TRBV9 with TRBJ2-3; 13 nucleotides line up with TRBD2. V lost 4 bases, J lost 3 bases, and 11 bases stayed unmatched. CDR1 is SGDLS, CDR2 YYNGEE, per germline. This CDR3 comprises 18 residues. Written as DNA, the CDR3 is TGTGCCAGCAGCCCGCAACTAGCGGGAGGGCCGTATACAGATACGCAGTATTTT. This sequence encodes CASSPQLAGGPYTDTQYF. Full variable domain (missing parts from reference TRBV9 and TRBJ2-3): DSGVTQTPKHLITATGQRVTLRCSPRSGDLSVYWYQQSLDQGLQFLIQYYNGEERAKGNILERFSAQQFPDLHSELNLSSLELGDSALYFCASSPQLAGGPYTDTQYFGPGTRLTVL.

This chain joins TRBV5-1 and TRBJ2-3, with 10 bases fitting TRBD2. Germline loops: CDR1 SGHRS, CDR2 YFSETQ. This CDR3 has 17 residues. J gave up 6 bases and V 2 bases, and 12 bases lay outside the gene matches. In DNA, the CDR3 is TGCGCCAGCAGCTTAATGCCTAGCGGGGGCGGAGGGGATACGCAGTATTTT. The encoded protein is CASSLMPSGGGGDTQYF.

This clone was observed a single time. This chain connects TRBV14 to TRBJ2-2; D is unresolved. Germline CDR1 reads SGHDN; CDR2 reads FVKESK. V lost 2 bases and J 4 bases, leaving 5 bases between the germline ends. This CDR3 spans 13 amino acids. The CDR3 region is CASSQNPTGELFF. The CDR3 DNA sequence: TGTGCCAGCAGCCAAAACCCCACCGGGGAGCTGTTTTTT. The complete variable domain, with remaining parts taken from reference TRBV14 and TRBJ2-2, reads EAGVTQFPSHSVIEKGQTVTLRCDPISGHDNLYWYRRVMGKEIKFLLHFVKESKQDESGMPNNRFLAERTGGTYSTLKVQPAELEDSGVYFCASSQNPTGELFFGEGSRLTVL.